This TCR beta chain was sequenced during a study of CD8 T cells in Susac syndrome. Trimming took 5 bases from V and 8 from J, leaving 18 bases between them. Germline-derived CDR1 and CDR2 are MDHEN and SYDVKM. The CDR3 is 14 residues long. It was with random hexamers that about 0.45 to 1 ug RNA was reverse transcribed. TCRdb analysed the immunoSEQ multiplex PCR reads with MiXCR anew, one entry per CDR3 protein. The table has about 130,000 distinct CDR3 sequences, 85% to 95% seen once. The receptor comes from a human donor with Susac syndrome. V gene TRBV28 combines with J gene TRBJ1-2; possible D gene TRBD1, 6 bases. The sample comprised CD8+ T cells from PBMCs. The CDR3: CASSPNQQGEGYTF. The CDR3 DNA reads TGTGCCAGCAGTCCGAATCAACAGGGAGAAGGCTACACCTTC.